The 10 T cell receptor beta chains in this list originate from one sample, sequenced in a study of graft-versus-host responses after intestinal transplantation. Measured with immunoSEQ multiplex PCR; TCRdb has only the in-frame clones, and not every one. The sample lists some 40,000 clones; roughly nine tenths were seen once. Material: PBMCs, obtained approximately 320 days after intestinal transplant. The origin of the receptors is a human patient who received an intestinal transplant, so some T cells may come from the graft donor.

The chain combines TRBV5-1 with TRBJ2-3; D gene uncertain. The germline gives CDR1 SGHRS, CDR2 YFSETQ. The CDR3 length is 14 residues. Trimming shortened V by 4 bases and J by 3 bases, and 12 bases separated the two germline ends. CDR3 DNA: TGCGCCAGCAGCCCTAAGGCCGTAACAGATACGCAGTATTTT. It is translated as CASSPKAVTDTQYF.

The chain recombines TRBV6-5 with TRBJ1-3; 7 bases match TRBD1. The germline gives CDR1 MNHEY, CDR2 SVGAGI. CDR3 length equals 15 residues. Germline trimming cut 6 bases from V and 0 bases from J; bases unmatched to any gene: 5. CDR3 loop: CASSPDRVSGNTIYF. The CDR3 DNA sequence: TGTGCCAGCAGCCCCGACAGGGTCTCTGGAAACACCATATATTTT.

CDR3 residues: CASRPSGALQETQYF. The CDR3 region has the DNA TGTGCCAGCAGACCAAGCGGGGCCCTGCAAGAGACCCAGTACTTC. The rearrangement joins TRBV6-5 to TRBJ2-5, with 7 bases lining up with TRBD2. The germline V gene has CDR1 MNHEY and CDR2 SVGAGI. The CDR3 has 15 amino acids. V was pared by 6 bases and J by 2 bases, with 9 bases of the junction left unmatched.

This chain links TRBV6-1 with TRBJ1-5; D is uncertain. V was trimmed by 4 bases and J by 0 bases, leaving 7 bases between them. The germline gives CDR1 MNHNS, CDR2 SASEGT. This CDR3 has 14 residues. CDR3 sequence reads: CASSVGYSNQPQHF. Written as DNA, the CDR3 is TGTGCCAGCAGTGTAGGTTATAGCAATCAGCCCCAGCATTTT.

The chain links TRBV10-3 to TRBJ2-3; D is uncertain. Trimming left V 2 bases short and J 3 bases short, with 0 bases between. This CDR3 spans 11 amino acids. Germline V CDR1 and CDR2: ENHRY, SYGVKD. In DNA form, the CDR3 reads TGTGCCATCAGTGAGACAGATACGCAGTATTTT. Encoded protein: CAISETDTQYF.

The CDR3 loop reads CASSGRTFVRKTYGYTF. The CDR3 coding sequence is TGTGCCAGCAGCGGGCGCACGTTCGTTAGAAAGACCTATGGCTACACCTTC. V usage is TRBV16 and J usage is TRBJ1-2; D is undetermined. With 5 bases removed from V and 4 bases from J, the gap between germline ends came to 23 bases. Germline CDR1 KGHSY, CDR2 FQNENV. The CDR3 runs to 17 residues. Full variable domain (outside the CDR3, taken from reference TRBV16 and TRBJ1-2): GEEVAQTPKHLVRGEGQKAKLYCAPIKGHSYVFWYQQVLKNEFKFLISFQNENVFDETGMPKERFSAKCLPNSPCSLEIQATKLEDSAVYFCASSGRTFVRKTYGYTFGSGTRLTVV.

This chain uses TRBV9 with TRBJ2-1; 7 bases agree with TRBD1. This CDR3 has 14 amino acids. V trimming: 5 bases; J trimming: 4 bases; junction bases outside the gene matches: 6. From germline, CDR1 is SGDLS and CDR2 YYNGEE. The CDR3: CASSLGQDYNEQFF. The CDR3 region has the DNA TGTGCCAGCAGTCTTGGACAGGATTACAATGAGCAGTTCTTC. The variable domain in full, with the rest retrieved from reference TRBV9 and TRBJ2-1, is DSGVTQTPKHLITATGQRVTLRCSPRSGDLSVYWYQQSLDQGLQFLIQYYNGEERAKGNILERFSAQQFPDLHSELNLSSLELGDSALYFCASSLGQDYNEQFFGPGTRLTVL.

V gene TRBV7-9 combines with J gene TRBJ1-4; unclear D gene. From germline, CDR1 is SEHNR and CDR2 FQNEAQ (reference sequence). The CDR3 contains 13 residues. Trimming removed 5 bases from V and 4 bases from J, with 8 bases in between. The CDR3 sequence is CASSPQHNEKLFF. In DNA, the CDR3 is TGTGCCAGCAGCCCCCAACATAATGAAAAACTGTTTTTT. The variable domain in full, with the rest retrieved from reference TRBV7-9 and TRBJ1-4, is DTGVSQNPRHKITKRGQNVTFRCDPISEHNRLYWYRQTLGQGPEFLTYFQNEAQLEKSRLLSDRFSAERPKGSFSTLEIQRTEQGDSAMYLCASSPQHNEKLFFGSGTQLSVL.

This clone was recorded once. This chain connects TRBV28 to TRBJ2-3, with D perhaps TRBD2 (6 bases). The length of the CDR3 is 16 residues. Trimming cost V 8 bases and J 2 bases, with 20 bases left between them. Per germline, CDR1 MDHEN and CDR2 SYDVKM. The CDR3 loop is CASGLVVQRATDTQYF. The CDR3 nucleotides read TGTGCCAGCGGTCTAGTGGTCCAGCGGGCCACAGATACGCAGTATTTT.

The chain joins TRBV9 to TRBJ1-2; D is ambiguous. Germline CDR1 is SGDLS and CDR2 is YYNGEE. The CDR3 consists of 13 residues. Trimming stripped 0 bases from V and 7 bases from J, with 10 bases between. DNA for the CDR3: TGTGCCAGCAGCGTAGGCAGTGTGGGTGGCTACACCTTC. This codes for CASSVGSVGGYTF.